This T cell receptor (beta chain) was identified in a study of a mutant IDH1 vaccine in newly diagnosed glioma. Study details: Treatment recipients were about 60% male and around 40% female, and their mean age was roughly 40 years. General study points: Pseudoprogression appeared independent of alterations in top peripheral clonotypes.

The sample's time point: week 35, safety follow-up. In every dose of vaccine, 300 ug of mutant IDH1 20-mer peptide was given alongside topical imiquimod. Across weeks 1, 3, 5, 7, 11, 15, 19 and 23, patients received a vaccination each time, eight in all. On this clone itself: Its antigen is undetermined.

There are 14 residues in the CDR3. Deletions cut 5 bases from V and 4 bases from J, with 14 bases between. CDR1 and CDR2 (germline): SGHVS, FQNEAQ. Repertoires were generated with immunoSEQ multiplex PCR, while TCRdb's copy carries only in-frame clones and drops some. The sample lists about 32,000 clones, approximately 78% occurring once. Sample: PBMCs, taken from a glioma patient whose treatment included an IDH1 peptide vaccine. The rearrangement joins TRBV7-8 to TRBJ2-5; D possibly matches TRBD1 or TRBD2 (6 bases each). The source of this sequence is a woman aged 18-29 years with glioma. This CDR3 is CASSPVGGGETQYF. The CDR3 coding sequence is TGTGCCAGCAGCCCAGTGGGGGGCGGAGAGACCCAGTACTTC.